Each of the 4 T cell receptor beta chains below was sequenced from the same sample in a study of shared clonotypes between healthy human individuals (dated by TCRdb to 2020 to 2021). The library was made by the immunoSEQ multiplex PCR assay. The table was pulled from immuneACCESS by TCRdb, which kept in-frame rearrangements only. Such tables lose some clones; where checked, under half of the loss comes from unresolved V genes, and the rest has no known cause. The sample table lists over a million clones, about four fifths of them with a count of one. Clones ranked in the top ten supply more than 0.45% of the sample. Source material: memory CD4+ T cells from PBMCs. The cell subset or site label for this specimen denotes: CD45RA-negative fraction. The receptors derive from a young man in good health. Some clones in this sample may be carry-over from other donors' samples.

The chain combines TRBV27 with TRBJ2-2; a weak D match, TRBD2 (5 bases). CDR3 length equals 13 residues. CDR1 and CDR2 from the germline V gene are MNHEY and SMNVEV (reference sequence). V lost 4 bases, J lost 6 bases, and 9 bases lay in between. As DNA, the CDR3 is TGTGCCAGCAGTTGGAGGCGTCCCGGGGAGCTGTTTTTT. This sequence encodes CASSWRRPGELFF.

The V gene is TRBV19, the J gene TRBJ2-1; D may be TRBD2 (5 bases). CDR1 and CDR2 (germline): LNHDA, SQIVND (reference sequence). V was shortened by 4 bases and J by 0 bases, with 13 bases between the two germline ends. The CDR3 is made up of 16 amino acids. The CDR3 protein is CASSTWTPSSYNEQFF. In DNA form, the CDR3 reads TGTGCCAGTAGTACCTGGACTCCCTCCTCCTACAATGAGCAGTTCTTC.

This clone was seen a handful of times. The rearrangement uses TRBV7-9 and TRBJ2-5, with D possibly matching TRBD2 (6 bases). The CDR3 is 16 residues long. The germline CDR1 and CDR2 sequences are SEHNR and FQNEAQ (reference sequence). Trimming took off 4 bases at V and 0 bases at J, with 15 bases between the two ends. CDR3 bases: TGTGCCAGCAGCTCCTTAAGCGGGTTTTACCAAGAGACCCAGTACTTC. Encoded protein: CASSSLSGFYQETQYF.

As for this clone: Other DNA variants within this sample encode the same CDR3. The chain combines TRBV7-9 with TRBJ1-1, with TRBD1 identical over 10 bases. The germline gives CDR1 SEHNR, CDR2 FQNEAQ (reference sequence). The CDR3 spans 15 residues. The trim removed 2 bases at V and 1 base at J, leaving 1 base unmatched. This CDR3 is CASSLRTGGNTEAFF. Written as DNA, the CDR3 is TGTGCCAGCAGCTTACGGACAGGGGGGAACACTGAAGCTTTCTTT.